This T cell receptor (beta chain) stems from a study of T cell responses to AZD1222 COVID-19 vaccine. Study-wide findings and caveats: Donors in the cohort were predominantly white British and more often female, and clonal diversity was possibly underestimated. No repertoire was sampled before or during the peak T cell response, only after it.

This CDR3 region has 13 residues. CDR1 is ENHRY, CDR2 SYGVKD, per germline. A remark on this clone: Its target is not known. Germline is not matched at one junction end, which may reflect a read error.

Sequencing was performed with immunoSEQ multiplex PCR; in TCRdb, only in-frame clones are kept and a portion is missing. The sample includes 160,000 or so clones, roughly nine tenths seen only once; the top ten take under 8%. The source was peripheral blood, collected after recovery from COVID-19. The source of this sequence is an adult who had recovered from COVID-19. The V call is TRBV10-3, the J call TRBJ1-1; D is undetermined. This CDR3 reads CAIREWENTEAFF. For the CDR3, the DNA is TGTGCCATCAGGGAGTGGGAGAACACTGAAGCTTTCTTT.